This paragraph covers one TCR beta chain sequence. In the original processing: Reference gene primers were amplified, and this amplification served to estimate nucleated cell counts. Sequencing was performed with immunoSEQ multiplex PCR; in TCRdb, only in-frame clones are kept and a portion is missing. That table gives V, J and clone size, and the DNA gave D and trimming. The table has about 480,000 clones, roughly 90% seen once. Living in 20 to 30 US areas, the participants were between roughly 18 and 90 years of age. The sample originates from a study of blood T cell repertoires in COVID-19. Turning to the study itself: The United States, Italy and Spain were the sources of the acute and convalescent COVID-19 samples.

The CDR3 consists of 15 residues. The V end was cut by 6 bases, the J end by 5 bases, with 20 bases between. Germline V CDR1 and CDR2: SGHNT, YYREEE (reference sequence). Sequencing used PBMCs or T cells enriched from blood (not recorded which). This sequence was found in a woman aged 35 to 49 who had recovered from COVID-19. The chain uses TRBV5-4 and TRBJ2-5; D is possibly TRBD2 (7 bases). The CDR3 sequence: CASTYGGGFRETQYF. The CDR3 coding sequence is TGTGCCAGCACCTACGGCGGGGGCTTCCGGGAGACCCAGTACTTC.